These 4 T cell receptor beta chains came from one sample sequenced in a study of T cell responses to AZD1222 COVID-19 vaccine. Sequenced by immunoSEQ multiplex PCR; TCRdb stores in-frame clones only, minus some. The table shows fewer than 180,000 clones, with under 95% occurring only once. Here the sequenced sample was peripheral blood, taken 28 days after the second AZD1222 dose. Receptors were obtained from an adult who received the AZD1222 COVID-19 vaccine.

The V call is TRBV18, the J call TRBJ1-1; D perhaps matches TRBD1 (5 bases). This CDR3 comprises 16 residues. V was pared by 4 bases and J by 5 bases, with 20 bases between. Germline V CDR1 and CDR2: KGHSH, LQKENI. The CDR3 here is CASSRYRQGAGTEAFF. The CDR3 region has the DNA TGTGCCAGCTCACGATATCGGCAAGGGGCGGGAACTGAAGCTTTCTTT.

The rearrangement links TRBV5-4 to TRBJ2-2; D gene unclear. CDR3 length: 13 amino acids. V lost 4 bases to trimming and J lost 9 bases, with 13 bases between them. Germline loops: CDR1 SGHNT, CDR2 YYREEE (reference sequence). The CDR3 sequence: CASSPDLGRELFF. CDR3 in DNA: TGTGCCAGCAGCCCTGATCTCGGCAGGGAGCTGTTTTTT.

Turning to this clone: This specimen includes other DNA sequences encoding the same CDR3. V is TRBV5-1 and J is TRBJ2-5, with D tentatively TRBD1 (6 bases). Germline V lookup: CDR1 SGHRS, CDR2 YFSETQ. The length of the CDR3 is 13 residues. V lost 0 bases and J 3 bases, leaving 6 bases between the germline ends. In DNA, the CDR3 is TGCGCCAGCAGCTTGGAGGGGGAAGAGACCCAGTACTTC. Translation: CASSLEGEETQYF.

The chain is built from TRBV28 and TRBJ2-7; 14 nucleotides agree with TRBD2. The CDR3 totals 17 residues. J was trimmed by 2 bases and V by 3 bases; bases with no gene match: 6. CDR1 is MDHEN, CDR2 SYDVKM, per germline. CDR3 residues: CASSFGTSGSLAYEQYF. The CDR3 coding sequence is TGTGCCAGCAGTTTCGGGACTAGCGGGAGTTTGGCCTACGAGCAGTACTTC.